This T cell receptor beta chain stems from a study of T cells in Graves' hyperthyroidism and ophthalmopathy. Study-level information: Any treatment followed the collection of peripheral blood at initial diagnosis.

CDR3 length equals 16 residues. CDR1 is SGHDT, CDR2 YYEEEE, per germline. V was cut by 1 base and J by 1 base, with 13 bases left in between. This clonotype was picked up many times. The CDR3 regions of TCR beta were amplified from RNA transcripts. Researchers ran a first-round RT-PCR on the TCR CDR3 using the HTBI primer set. In TCRdb, the multiplex PCR reads were re-called with MiXCR into one record per CDR3 protein. Found here are about 110,000 distinct CDR3 sequences, about 15% of them singletons; the top ten hold about 42%. Those patients with uncontrolled infection, other autoimmune disease, pregnancy or lactation were excluded. Clinical symptoms, serum thyroxine and TRAb, thyroid ultrasound and orbital computed tomography were used for the diagnoses. PBMCs were collected from an approximately 9.2 ml volume of fresh peripheral blood.

The clonotype originates from a woman aged 50 to 60 with Graves' hyperthyroidism. Input material: blood. The chain joins TRBV5-6 to TRBJ2-3; unclear D gene. Here the CDR3 DNA reads TGTGCCAGCAGCTTGTTTGGACCCGCAGGCACAGATACGCAGTATTTT. Its protein is CASSLFGPAGTDTQYF.